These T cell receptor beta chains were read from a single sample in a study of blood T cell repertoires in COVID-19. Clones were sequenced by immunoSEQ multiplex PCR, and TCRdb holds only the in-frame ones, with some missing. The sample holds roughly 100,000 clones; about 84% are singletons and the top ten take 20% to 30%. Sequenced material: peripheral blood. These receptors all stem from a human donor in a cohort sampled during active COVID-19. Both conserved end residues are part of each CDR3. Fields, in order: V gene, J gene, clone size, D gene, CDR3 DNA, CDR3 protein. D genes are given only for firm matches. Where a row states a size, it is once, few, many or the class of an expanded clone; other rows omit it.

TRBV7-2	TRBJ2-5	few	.	TGTGCCAGCAGCCCAGAGCCAGGTCGCCAAGAGACCCAGTACTTC	CASSPEPGRQETQYF
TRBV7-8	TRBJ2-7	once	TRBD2	TGTGCCAGCAGCTGGACTAGCGTGGGGGAGCAGTACTTC	CASSWTSVGEQYF
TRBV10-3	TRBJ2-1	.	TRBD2	TGTGCCATCGGCGACCGGGGGGGCGGGTTATACAATGAGCAGTTCTTC	CAIGDRGGGLYNEQFF
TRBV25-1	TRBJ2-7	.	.	TGTGCCAGCAGTGGGGCCCCTCACGAGCAGTACTTC	CASSGAPHEQYF
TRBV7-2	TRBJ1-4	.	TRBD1	TGTGCCAGCAGCTTAGGGCCCGGGACAGGGGGCAGTCTGTTTTTT	CASSLGPGTGGSLFF
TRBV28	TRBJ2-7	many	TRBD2	TGTGCCAGCAGTTCTTCTAGCGGGATTTTGTTCGAGCAGTACTTC	CASSSSSGILFEQYF
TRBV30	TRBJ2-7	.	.	TGTGCCTGCAGGACCCCTACCCAAGCCTACGAGGGCGAGCAGTACTTC	CACRTPTQAYEGEQYF
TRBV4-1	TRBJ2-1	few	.	TGCGCCAGCAGTAGGGACACTAGTAAGCACAATGAGCAGTTCTTC	CASSRDTSKHNEQFF
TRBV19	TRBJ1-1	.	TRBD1	TGTGCCAGTAGAATGGGACAGGGGGGAACTTTCTTT	CASRMGQGGTFF
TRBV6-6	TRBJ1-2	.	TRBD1	TGTGCCAGCAGTTACTGGACAGGGGGCAAGGACTATGGCTACACCTTC	CASSYWTGGKDYGYTF
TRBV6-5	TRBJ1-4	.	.	TGTGCCAGCACCTGGCAGGCTAATGAAAAACTGTTTTTT	CASTWQANEKLFF
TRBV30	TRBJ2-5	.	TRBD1	TGTGCCTGGAGACCCCAGGGGGCGGGCGAGACCCAGTACTTC	CAWRPQGAGETQYF
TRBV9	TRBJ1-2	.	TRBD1	TGTGCCAGCAGCAGGACAGGGGGCGGGCATGGCTACACCTTC	CASSRTGGGHGYTF
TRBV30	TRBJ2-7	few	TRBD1	TGTGCCTGGAGTGAAGGGACAGGGGACGAGCAGTACTTC	CAWSEGTGDEQYF
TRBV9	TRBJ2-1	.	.	TGTGCCAGCAGCGAGGACTCGGGGGGCTGGGTAAATGAGCAGTTCTTC	CASSEDSGGWVNEQFF
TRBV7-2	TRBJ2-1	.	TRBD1	TGTGCCAGCACGCTGACAGGGGGGTACAATGAGCAGTTCTTC	CASTLTGGYNEQFF
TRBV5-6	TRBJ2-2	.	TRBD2	TGTGCCAGCACCACCGGGGGGGGGACCGGGGAGCTGTTTTTT	CASTTGGGTGELFF
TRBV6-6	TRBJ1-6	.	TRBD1	TGTGCCAGCGGTGGGACAGGCAATTCACCCCTCCACTTT	CASGGTGNSPLHF
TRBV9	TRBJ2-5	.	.	TGTGCCAGCAGTAAGACAGCCTACCAAGAGACCCAGTACTTC	CASSKTAYQETQYF
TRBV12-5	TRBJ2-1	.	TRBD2	TGTGCTAGTGGTTTGGAAGCGGGAGTGGCGTCGGAGCAGTTCTTC	CASGLEAGVASEQFF
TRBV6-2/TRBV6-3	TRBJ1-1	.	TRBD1	TGTGCCAGCAGCGGACAGGGAAACACTGAAGCTTTCTTT	CASSGQGNTEAFF
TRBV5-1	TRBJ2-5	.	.	TGCGCCAGCAGCTTGGCCGGGCGGCAGGGGAAGGAAAACTTC	CASSLAGRQGKENF
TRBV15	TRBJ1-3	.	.	TGTGCCACCAGCCCTACTTTGGAGCATTTTGGAAACACCATATATTTT	CATSPTLEHFGNTIYF
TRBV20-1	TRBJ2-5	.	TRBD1	TGCAGTGCTAGTCGGACAGGGCGAGAGACCCAGTACTTC	CSASRTGRETQYF
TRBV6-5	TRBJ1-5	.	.	TGTGCCAGCAGTAACGCGGGGACCCAGCATTTT	CASSNAGTQHF
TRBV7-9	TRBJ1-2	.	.	TGTGCCAGCGCCCCGGGACACCCGGGGTTTGGCTACACCTTC	CASAPGHPGFGYTF
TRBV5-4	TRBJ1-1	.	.	TGTGCCAGCCGCTCCGGAGGGCCGGGGCTCTGGAACACTGAAGCTTTCTTT	CASRSGGPGLWNTEAFF
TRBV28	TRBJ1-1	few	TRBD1	TGTGCCAGCAGCAGTGGACAGGGGTTCACTGAAGCTTTCTTT	CASSSGQGFTEAFF
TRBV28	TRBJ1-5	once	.	TGTGCCAGCAGTAACCTCCAGGGGAGTTTTGATCAGCCCCAGCATTTT	CASSNLQGSFDQPQHF
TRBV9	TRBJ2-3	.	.	TGTGCCAGCAGCGCCAGGGGGGTGAGTAGCACAGATACGCAGTATTTT	CASSARGVSSTDTQYF
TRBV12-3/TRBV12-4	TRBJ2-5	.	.	TGTGCCAGCAGTTTATCGGAGACCCAGTACTTC	CASSLSETQYF
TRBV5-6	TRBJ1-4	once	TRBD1	TGTGCCAGCAGCTCCGGGACAGGAGGGGATTTGGGGAAACTGTTTTTT	CASSSGTGGDLGKLFF
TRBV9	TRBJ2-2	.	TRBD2	TGTGCCAGCAGCGATAGCGGGAGGTCGCCAAACACCGGGGAGCTGTTTTTT	CASSDSGRSPNTGELFF
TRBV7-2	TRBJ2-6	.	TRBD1	TGTGCCAGCAGCTTTACAGGGGGGACCTCTGGGGCCAACGTCCTGACTTTC	CASSFTGGTSGANVLTF
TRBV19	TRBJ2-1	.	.	TGTGCCAGTAGTATCTTGGCAGATTCCTACAATGAGCAGTTCTTC	CASSILADSYNEQFF
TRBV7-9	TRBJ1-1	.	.	TGTGCCAGCAGCTTTGGAGGGCGAAACACTGAAGCTTTCTTT	CASSFGGRNTEAFF
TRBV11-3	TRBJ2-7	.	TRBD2	TGTGCCAGCTCTCGTGGGGGGGGGAGCTCCTACGAGCAGTACTTC	CASSRGGGSSYEQYF
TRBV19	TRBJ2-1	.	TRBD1	TGTGCCAGTAGTACAGGGGGCTTAGAGCAGTTCTTC	CASSTGGLEQFF
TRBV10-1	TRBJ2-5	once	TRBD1	TGCGCCAGCAGTGAGCCAGAAACCGGACAGGGGGGAGGGGAGACCCAGTACTTC	CASSEPETGQGGGETQYF
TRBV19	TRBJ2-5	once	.	TGTGCCAGTAGTATTCGAAGCAACCAAGAGACCCAGTACTTC	CASSIRSNQETQYF
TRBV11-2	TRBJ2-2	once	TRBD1	TGTGCCAGCAGCCCCGGGACAGGGAGGGCCGGGGAGCTGTTTTTT	CASSPGTGRAGELFF
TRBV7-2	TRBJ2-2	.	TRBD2	TGTGCCAGCAGCTCTCGACTAGCGGGGGGCACCGGGGAGCTGTTTTTT	CASSSRLAGGTGELFF
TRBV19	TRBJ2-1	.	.	TGTGCCAGTAGTTCCCCCAGCTCCTACAATGAGCAGTTCTTC	CASSSPSSYNEQFF
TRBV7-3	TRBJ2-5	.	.	TGTGCCAGCAGCCCAGGGGTTTCATCAGGGGAGACCCAGTACTTC	CASSPGVSSGETQYF
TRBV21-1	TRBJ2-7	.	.	TGTGCCAGCAGCAAAGCGGGGACTACCGTTAGCTCCTACGAGCAGTACTTC	CASSKAGTTVSSYEQYF
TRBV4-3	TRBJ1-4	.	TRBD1	TGCGCCAGCAGCCAACAGACAGGGGTTAATGAAAAACTGTTTTTT	CASSQQTGVNEKLFF